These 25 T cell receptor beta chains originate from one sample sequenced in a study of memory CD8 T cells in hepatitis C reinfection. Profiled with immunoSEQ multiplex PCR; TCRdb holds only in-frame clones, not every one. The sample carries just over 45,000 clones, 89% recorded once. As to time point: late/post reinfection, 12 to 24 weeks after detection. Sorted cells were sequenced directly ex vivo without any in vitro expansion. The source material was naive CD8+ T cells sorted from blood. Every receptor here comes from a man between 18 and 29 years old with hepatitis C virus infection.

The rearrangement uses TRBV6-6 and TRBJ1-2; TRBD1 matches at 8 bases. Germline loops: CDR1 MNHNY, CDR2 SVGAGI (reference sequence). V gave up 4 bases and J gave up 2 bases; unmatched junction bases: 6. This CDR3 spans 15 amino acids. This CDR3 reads CASSSTGGGNYGYTF. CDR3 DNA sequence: TGTGCCAGCAGTTCCACAGGGGGAGGAAACTATGGCTACACCTTC.

CDR3 coding DNA: TGCGCCAGCAGCCAAGATGGACAGATGAACACTGAAGCTTTCTTT. This gives the protein CASSQDGQMNTEAFF. The chain carries TRBV4-1 and TRBJ1-1, with D possibly being TRBD1 (6 bases). CDR1 is MGHRA, CDR2 YSYEKL, per germline. V shed 0 bases and J shed 0 bases, with 8 bases lying between them. The CDR3 consists of 15 residues.

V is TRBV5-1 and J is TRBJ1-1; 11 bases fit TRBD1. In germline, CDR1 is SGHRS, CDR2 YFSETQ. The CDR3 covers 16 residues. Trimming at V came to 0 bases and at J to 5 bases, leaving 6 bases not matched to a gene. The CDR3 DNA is TGCGCCAGCAGCTTGGAAGGTGGGGACAGGGGGACTGAAGCTTTCTTT. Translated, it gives CASSLEGGDRGTEAFF. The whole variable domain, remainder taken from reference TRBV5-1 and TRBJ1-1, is KAGVTQTPRYLIKTRGQQVTLSCSPISGHRSVSWYQQTPGQGLQFLFEYFSETQRNKGNFPGRFSGRQFSNSRSEMNVSTLELGDSALYLCASSLEGGDRGTEAFFGQGTRLTVV.

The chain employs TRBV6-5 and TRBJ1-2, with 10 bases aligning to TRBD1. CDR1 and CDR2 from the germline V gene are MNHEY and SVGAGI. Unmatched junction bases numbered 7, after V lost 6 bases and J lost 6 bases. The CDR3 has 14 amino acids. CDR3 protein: CASSRDRGVNGYTF. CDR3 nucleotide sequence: TGTGCCAGCAGCCGGGACAGGGGCGTTAATGGCTACACCTTC.

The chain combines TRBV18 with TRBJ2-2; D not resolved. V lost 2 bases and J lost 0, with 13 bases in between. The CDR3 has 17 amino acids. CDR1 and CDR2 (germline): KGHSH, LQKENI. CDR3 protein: CASSPSLANSNTGELFF. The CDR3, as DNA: TGTGCCAGCTCACCATCTTTGGCAAATTCGAACACCGGGGAGCTGTTTTTT.

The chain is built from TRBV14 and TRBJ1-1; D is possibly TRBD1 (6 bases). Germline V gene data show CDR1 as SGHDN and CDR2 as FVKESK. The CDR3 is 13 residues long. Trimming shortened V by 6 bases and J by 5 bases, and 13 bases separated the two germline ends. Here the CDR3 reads CASRGAGRTEAFF. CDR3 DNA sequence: TGTGCCAGCAGGGGGGCAGGTCGGACTGAAGCTTTCTTT. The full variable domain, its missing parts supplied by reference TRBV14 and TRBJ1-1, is EAGVTQFPSHSVIEKGQTVTLRCDPISGHDNLYWYRRVMGKEIKFLLHFVKESKQDESGMPNNRFLAERTGGTYSTLKVQPAELEDSGVYFCASRGAGRTEAFFGQGTRLTVV.

The DNA of the CDR3 is TGTGCCAGCAGCTTATCGGCCGGGACAGGGGAAAGCAATGAGCAGTTCTTC. Its protein is CASSLSAGTGESNEQFF. This rearrangement joins TRBV7-3 to TRBJ2-1; 10 bases are shared with TRBD1. In germline, CDR1 is SGHTA, CDR2 FQGTGA. There are 17 residues in the CDR3. J gave up 6 bases and V 2 bases, and 10 bases lay outside the gene matches. The full variable domain, its missing parts supplied by reference TRBV7-3 and TRBJ2-1, is GAGVSQTPSNKVTEKGKYVELRCDPISGHTALYWYRQSLGQGPEFLIYFQGTGAADDSGLPNDRFFAVRPEGSVSTLKIQRTERGDSAVYLCASSLSAGTGESNEQFFGPGTRLTVL.

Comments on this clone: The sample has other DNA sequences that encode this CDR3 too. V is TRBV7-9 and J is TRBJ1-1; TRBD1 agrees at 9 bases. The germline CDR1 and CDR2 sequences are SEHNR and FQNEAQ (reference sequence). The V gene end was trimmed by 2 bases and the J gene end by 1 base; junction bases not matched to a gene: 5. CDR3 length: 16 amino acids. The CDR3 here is CASSLIPGQGNTEAFF. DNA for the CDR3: TGTGCCAGCAGCTTAATTCCGGGACAGGGGAACACTGAAGCTTTCTTT.

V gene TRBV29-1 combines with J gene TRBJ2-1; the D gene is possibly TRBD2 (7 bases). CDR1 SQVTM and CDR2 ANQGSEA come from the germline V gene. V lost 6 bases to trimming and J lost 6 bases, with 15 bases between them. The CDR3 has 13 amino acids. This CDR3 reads CSVAPRGGNEQFF. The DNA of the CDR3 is TGCAGCGTGGCACCAAGGGGGGGCAATGAGCAGTTCTTC.

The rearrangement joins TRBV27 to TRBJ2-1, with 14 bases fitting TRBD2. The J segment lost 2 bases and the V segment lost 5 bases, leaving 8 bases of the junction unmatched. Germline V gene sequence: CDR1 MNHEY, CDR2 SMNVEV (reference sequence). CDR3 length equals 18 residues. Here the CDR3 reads CASSPWTSGRTAYNEQFF. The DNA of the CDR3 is TGTGCCAGCAGTCCTTGGACTAGCGGGAGGACGGCCTACAATGAGCAGTTCTTC.

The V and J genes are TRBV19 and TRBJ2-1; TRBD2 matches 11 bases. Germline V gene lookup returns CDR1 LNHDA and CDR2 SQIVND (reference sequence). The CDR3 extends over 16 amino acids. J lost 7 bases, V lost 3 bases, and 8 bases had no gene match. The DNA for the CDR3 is TGTGCCAGTAGTATCGCTAATAGCGGGGGGGGAAATGAGCAGTTCTTC. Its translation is CASSIANSGGGNEQFF.

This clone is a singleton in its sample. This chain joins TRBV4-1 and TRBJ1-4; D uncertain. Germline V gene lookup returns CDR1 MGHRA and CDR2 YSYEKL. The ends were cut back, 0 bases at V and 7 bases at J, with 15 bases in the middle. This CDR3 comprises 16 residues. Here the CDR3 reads CASSQDRRQVSEKLFF. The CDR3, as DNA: TGCGCCAGCAGCCAAGATCGTAGACAAGTTAGTGAAAAACTGTTTTTT.

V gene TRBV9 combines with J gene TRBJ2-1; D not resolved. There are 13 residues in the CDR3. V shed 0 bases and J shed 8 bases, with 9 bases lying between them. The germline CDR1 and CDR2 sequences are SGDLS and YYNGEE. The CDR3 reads CASSVGPQDEQFF. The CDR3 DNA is TGTGCCAGCAGCGTAGGTCCCCAGGATGAGCAGTTCTTC.

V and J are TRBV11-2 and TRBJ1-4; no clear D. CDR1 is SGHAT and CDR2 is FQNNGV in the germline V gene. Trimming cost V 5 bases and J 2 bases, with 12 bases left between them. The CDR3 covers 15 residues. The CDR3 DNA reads TGTGCCAGCAGCACCCACCTAGCTACTAATGAAAAACTGTTTTTT. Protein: CASSTHLATNEKLFF.

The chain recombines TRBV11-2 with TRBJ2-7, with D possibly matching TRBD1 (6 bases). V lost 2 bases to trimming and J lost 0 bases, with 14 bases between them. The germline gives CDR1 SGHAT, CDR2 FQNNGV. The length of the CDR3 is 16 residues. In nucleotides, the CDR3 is TGTGCCAGCAGCTTACAAGGGGGATTCAGCTCCTACGAGCAGTACGTC. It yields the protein CASSLQGGFSSYEQYV.

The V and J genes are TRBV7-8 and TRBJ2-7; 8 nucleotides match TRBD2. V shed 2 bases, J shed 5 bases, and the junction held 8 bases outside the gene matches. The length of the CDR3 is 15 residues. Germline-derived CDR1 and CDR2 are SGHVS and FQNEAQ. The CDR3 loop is CASSLLAGQGHEQYF. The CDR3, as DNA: TGTGCCAGCAGCTTATTAGCGGGGCAGGGCCACGAGCAGTACTTC.

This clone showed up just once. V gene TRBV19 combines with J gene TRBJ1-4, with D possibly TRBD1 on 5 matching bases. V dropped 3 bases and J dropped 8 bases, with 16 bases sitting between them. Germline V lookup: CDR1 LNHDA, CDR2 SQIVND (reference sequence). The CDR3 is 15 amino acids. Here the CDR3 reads CASSMLGTPGEKLFF. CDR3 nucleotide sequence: TGTGCCAGTAGTATGCTAGGGACTCCTGGCGAAAAACTGTTTTTT.

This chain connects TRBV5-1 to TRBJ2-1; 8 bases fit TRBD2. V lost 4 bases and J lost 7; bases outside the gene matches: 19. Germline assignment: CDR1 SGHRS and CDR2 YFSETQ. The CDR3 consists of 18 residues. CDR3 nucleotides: TGCGCCAGCAGCGCATACCGGGGGATAGCGGGATCGGGTAATGAGCAGTTCTTC. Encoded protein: CASSAYRGIAGSGNEQFF.

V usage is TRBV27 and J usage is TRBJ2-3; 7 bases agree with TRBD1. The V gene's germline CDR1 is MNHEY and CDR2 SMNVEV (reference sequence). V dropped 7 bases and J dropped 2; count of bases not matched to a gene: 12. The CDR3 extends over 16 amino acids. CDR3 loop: CASNSPSRGNTDTQYF. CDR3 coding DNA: TGTGCCAGCAATTCCCCGTCCAGGGGGAACACAGATACGCAGTATTTT.

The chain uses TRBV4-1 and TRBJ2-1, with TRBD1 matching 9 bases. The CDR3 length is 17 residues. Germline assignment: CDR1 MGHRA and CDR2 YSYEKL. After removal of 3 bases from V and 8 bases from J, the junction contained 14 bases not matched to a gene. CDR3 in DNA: TGCGCCAGCAGCCAGATCCCCGGGACAGGGCTGTCGGATGAGCAGTTCTTC. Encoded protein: CASSQIPGTGLSDEQFF.

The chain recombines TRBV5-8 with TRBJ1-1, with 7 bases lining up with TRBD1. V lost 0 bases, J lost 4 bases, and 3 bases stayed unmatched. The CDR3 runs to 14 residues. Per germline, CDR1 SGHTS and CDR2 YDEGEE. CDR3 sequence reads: CASSLVTGFTEAFF. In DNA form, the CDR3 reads TGTGCCAGCAGCTTGGTGACAGGGTTCACTGAAGCTTTCTTT.

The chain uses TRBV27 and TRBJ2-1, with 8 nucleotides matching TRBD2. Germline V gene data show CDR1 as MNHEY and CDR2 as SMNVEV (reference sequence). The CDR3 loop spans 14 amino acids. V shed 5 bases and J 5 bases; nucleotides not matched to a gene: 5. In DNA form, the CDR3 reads TGTGCCAGCAGTCCCCTTAGCGGGAACAATGAGCAGTTCTTC. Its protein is CASSPLSGNNEQFF.

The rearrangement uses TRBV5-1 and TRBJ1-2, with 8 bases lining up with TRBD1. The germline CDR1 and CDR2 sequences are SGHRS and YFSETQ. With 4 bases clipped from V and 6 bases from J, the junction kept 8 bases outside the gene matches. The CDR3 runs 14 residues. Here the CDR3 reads CASSGVTGGHGYTF. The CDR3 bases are TGCGCCAGCAGCGGAGTTACAGGGGGTCATGGCTACACCTTC. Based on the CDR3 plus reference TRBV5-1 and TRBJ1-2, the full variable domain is KAGVTQTPRYLIKTRGQQVTLSCSPISGHRSVSWYQQTPGQGLQFLFEYFSETQRNKGNFPGRFSGRQFSNSRSEMNVSTLELGDSALYLCASSGVTGGHGYTFGSGTRLTVV.

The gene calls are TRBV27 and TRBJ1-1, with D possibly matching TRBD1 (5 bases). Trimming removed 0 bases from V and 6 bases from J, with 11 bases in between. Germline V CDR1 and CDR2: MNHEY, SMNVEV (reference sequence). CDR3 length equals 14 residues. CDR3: CASSLSFGAPEAFF. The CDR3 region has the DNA TGTGCCAGCAGTTTATCCTTTGGGGCCCCTGAAGCTTTCTTT.

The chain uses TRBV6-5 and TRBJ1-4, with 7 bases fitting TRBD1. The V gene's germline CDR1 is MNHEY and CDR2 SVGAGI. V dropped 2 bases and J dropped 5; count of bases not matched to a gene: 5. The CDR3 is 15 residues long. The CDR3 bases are TGTGCCAGCAGTTACGAGGGACAGAACAATGAAAAACTGTTTTTT. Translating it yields CASSYEGQNNEKLFF.